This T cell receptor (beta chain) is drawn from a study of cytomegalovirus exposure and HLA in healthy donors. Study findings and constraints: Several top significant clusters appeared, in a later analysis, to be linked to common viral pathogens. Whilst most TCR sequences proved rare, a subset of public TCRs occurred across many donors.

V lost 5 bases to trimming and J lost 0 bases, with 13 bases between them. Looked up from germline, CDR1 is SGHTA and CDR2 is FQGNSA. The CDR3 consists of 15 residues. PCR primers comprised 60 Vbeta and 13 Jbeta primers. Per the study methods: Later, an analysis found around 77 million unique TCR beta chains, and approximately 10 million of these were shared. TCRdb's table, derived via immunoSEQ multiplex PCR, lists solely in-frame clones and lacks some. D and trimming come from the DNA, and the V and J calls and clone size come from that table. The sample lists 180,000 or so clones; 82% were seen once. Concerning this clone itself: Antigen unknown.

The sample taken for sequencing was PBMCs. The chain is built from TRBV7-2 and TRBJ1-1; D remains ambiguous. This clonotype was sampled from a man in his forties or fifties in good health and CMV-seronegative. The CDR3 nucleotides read TGTGCCAGCAGCCCTCGCGGGTATATGAACACTGAAGCTTTCTTT. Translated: CASSPRGYMNTEAFF.